This T cell receptor (beta chain) was sequenced in a study of blood T cells in healthy people across ages. Russia was home to the donors, healthy Caucasian individuals aged about 6 to 90. The V end was cut by 2 bases, the J end by 5 bases, with 8 bases between. Germline CDR1 reads SEHNR; CDR2 reads FQNEAQ (reference sequence). The CDR3 covers 13 residues. The use of a sample-barcoded 5' primer and a J-beta primer mix characterized a second PCR of 7 to 11 cycles. The authors tagged each cDNA molecule using a template-switch adaptor with 12 random nucleotides. One entry per CDR3 protein, called by TCRdb with MiXCR from the 5' RACE reads. The repertoire holds 650,000 to 1,000,000 distinct CDR3 sequences, about 37% seen once, with 10% to 15% in the top ten. Whole-study findings and limits: Across samples, TCR beta diversity tracked strongly with naive T cell percentage. One million T cells yielded diversity estimates that were considered underestimates.

This clonotype was detected ten times or more. Its target is unknown. The receptor was derived from a man aged 18 to 30 in good health. Sequencing was performed on blood. The chain has TRBV7-9 and TRBJ2-3; D unclear. CDR3 coding DNA: TGTGCCAGCAGCTTAAGTTTGGGAGATACGCAGTATTTT. Protein sequence: CASSLSLGDTQYF.